Each of the 12 T cell receptor beta chains below was sequenced from the same sample in a study of T cell repertoires in cytomegalovirus infection. TCRdb used MiXCR to reprocess the reads, holding one entry per CDR3 protein. The repertoire consists of a few hundred thousand distinct CDR3 sequences, with just under 40% occurring once and the leading ten covering around 48%. The antigens these receptors bind are not known. Here the sequenced sample was cultured PBMCs, taken from culture after CMV antigen stimulation. The receptors stem from a human donor in good health (CMV status not recorded). Some clones in this sample may be carry-over from other donors' samples.

J is TRBJ2-7 and V is TRBV7-9; possible D gene TRBD1, 5 bases. The CDR3 has 15 residues. The V gene's germline CDR1 is SEHNR and CDR2 FQNEAQ (reference sequence). The V and J ends lost 6 bases and 0 bases respectively, with 15 bases between them. CDR3 sequence reads: CASSPDRLGSYEQYF. The CDR3 coding sequence is TGTGCCAGCAGTCCCGACAGATTGGGCTCCTACGAGCAGTACTTC.

The rearrangement links TRBV7-2 to TRBJ2-7; D gene uncertain. Germline values: CDR1 SGHTA, CDR2 FQGNSA. The CDR3 is 14 residues long. V lost 5 bases and J 5 bases, leaving 16 bases between the germline ends. In DNA, the CDR3 is TGTGCCAGCAGCAAAGACCCCAGAGTGAACGAGCAGTACTTC. This sequence encodes CASSKDPRVNEQYF. The complete variable domain, with remaining parts taken from reference TRBV7-2 and TRBJ2-7, reads GAGVSQSPSNKVTEKGKDVELRCDPISGHTALYWYRQSLGQGLEFLIYFQGNSAPDKSGLPSDRFSAERTGGSVSTLTIQRTQQEDSAVYLCASSKDPRVNEQYFGPGTRLTVT.

This clonotype was detected a few times. The J gene is TRBJ1-2, the V gene TRBV7-8; 7 nucleotides align to TRBD1. V lost 4 bases and J lost 4; bases outside the gene matches: 9. CDR1 and CDR2 from the germline V gene are SGHVS and FQNEAQ. CDR3 length equals 15 residues. The CDR3 sequence is CASSSSATGSYGYTF. CDR3 bases: TGTGCCAGCAGCTCATCCGCGACAGGGAGCTATGGCTACACCTTC.

This sequence joins TRBV7-4 and TRBJ2-3, with 9 positions matching TRBD1. Germline values: CDR1 SGHVT, CDR2 SQSDAQ. Trimming at V came to 4 bases and at J to 2 bases, leaving 4 bases not matched to a gene. This CDR3 is built from 15 residues. CDR3 DNA: TGTGCCAGCAGCTCCCGGACAGGGGCCACAGATACGCAGTATTTT. Translating gives CASSSRTGATDTQYF.

This clonotype was seen a handful of times. This chain connects TRBV12-3 or TRBV12-4 to TRBJ1-1; weak D call: TRBD1 (5 bases). The ends were cut back, 5 bases at V and 3 bases at J, with 16 bases in the middle. This CDR3 has 15 amino acids. This chain's CDR3 is CASSPDDSFYTEAFF. CDR3 DNA: TGTGCCAGCAGTCCAGACGACAGTTTCTACACTGAAGCTTTCTTT.

This clonotype was picked up a small number of times. This chain joins TRBV7-2 and TRBJ2-3, with D perhaps TRBD2 (5 bases). Per germline, CDR1 SGHTA and CDR2 FQGNSA. This CDR3 region has 15 residues. Deletions cut 2 bases from V and 1 base from J, with 10 bases between. The CDR3 region has the DNA TGTGCCAGCAGCTTAATTGTGGGAGGCACAGATACGCAGTATTTT. It is translated as CASSLIVGGTDTQYF.

The chain combines TRBV6-1 with TRBJ1-1, with 10 nucleotides matching TRBD1. CDR1 and CDR2 (germline): MNHNS, SASEGT. J lost 3 bases, V lost 5 bases, and 6 bases had no gene match. The CDR3 sequence is 15 residues long. The CDR3, as DNA: TGTGCCAGCAGTAGACAGGGGGCTGCGGACACTGAAGCTTTCTTT. Translating gives CASSRQGAADTEAFF.

This chain uses TRBV6-6 with TRBJ2-2, with a tentative D call TRBD1 (6 bases). V dropped 7 bases and J dropped 1 base, with 19 bases sitting between them. The CDR3 totals 17 residues. The germline V gene has CDR1 MNHNY and CDR2 SVGAGI (reference sequence). The CDR3 DNA reads as TGTGCCAGCACCGACAGGTCTGAGGGGGAGAACACCGGGGAGCTGTTTTTT. It specifies CASTDRSEGENTGELFF.

The V and J genes are TRBV6-5 and TRBJ1-2; possible D gene TRBD1, 5 bases. Germline V lookup: CDR1 MNHEY, CDR2 SVGAGI. Trimming removed 5 bases at V and 5 bases at J, with 18 bases between. The CDR3 contains 15 residues. CDR3 bases: TGTGCCAGCAGTGCGTCGACAGTAGCTAGGTATGGCTACACCTTC. Translation gives CASSASTVARYGYTF.

Only one count was recorded for this clonotype. The rearrangement uses TRBV20-1 and TRBJ2-7; D call uncertain. Per the germline V gene, CDR1 is DFQATT and CDR2 is SNEGSKA (reference sequence). This CDR3 is built from 13 residues. The ends were cut back, 0 bases at V and 6 bases at J, with 12 bases in the middle. The CDR3, as DNA: TGCAGTGCTAGAGATACCCTGGTTGGCGAGCAGTACTTC. Residues: CSARDTLVGEQYF.

CDR3 bases: TGCAGTGCTACCACCGATTCGGTGGGACAAGAGACCCAGTACTTC. Its protein is CSATTDSVGQETQYF. The chain combines TRBV20-1 with TRBJ2-5; D is ambiguous. Trimming removed 4 bases at V and 2 bases at J, with 17 bases between. From germline, CDR1 is DFQATT and CDR2 SNEGSKA (reference sequence). The CDR3 is 15 amino acids.

The chain combines TRBV7-6 with TRBJ1-2; no reliable D call. CDR3 size: 13 residues. Trimming shortened V by 4 bases and J by 2 bases, and 8 bases separated the two germline ends. The germline V gene has CDR1 SGHVS and CDR2 FNYEAQ. The CDR3 loop is CASSSWGNYGYTF. CDR3 nucleotides: TGTGCCAGCAGCTCGTGGGGAAACTATGGCTACACCTTC.